These 4 T cell receptor beta chains originate from one sample sequenced in a study of shared clonotypes between healthy human individuals. Profiled with immunoSEQ multiplex PCR; TCRdb holds only in-frame clones, not every one. The sample has about 1 million clones, around 78% seen once. Sequenced input: memory CD4+ T cells from PBMCs. Subset here: CD45RA-negative fraction. All receptors come from a man aged 18 to 30 in good health. Some clones in this sample may be carry-over from other donors' samples.

The chain has TRBV19 and TRBJ1-1; no clear D. The CDR3 spans 15 residues. Germline V gene sequence: CDR1 LNHDA, CDR2 SQIVND (reference sequence). The ends were cut back, 3 bases at V and 6 bases at J, with 17 bases in the middle. CDR3 DNA sequence: TGTGCCAGTAGTATTGGGTATGGGATTGTCGCTGAAGCTTTCTTT. Translating gives CASSIGYGIVAEAFF.

The chain carries TRBV28 and TRBJ2-2, with D maybe TRBD1 (6 bases). This CDR3 is 13 amino acids long. V lost 6 bases, J lost 8 bases, and 13 bases lay in between. Germline CDR1 reads MDHEN; CDR2 reads SYDVKM. The CDR3, as DNA: TGTGCCAGCAGCACCGGGACACGGGGGGAGCTGTTTTTT. Its protein product is CASSTGTRGELFF. Looking up the rest from reference TRBV28 and TRBJ2-2 gives the full variable domain: DVKVTQSSRYLVKRTGEKVFLECVQDMDHENMFWYRQDPGLGLRLIYFSYDVKMKEKGDIPEGYSVSREKKERFSLILESASTNQTSMYLCASSTGTRGELFFGEGSRLTVL.

The genes are TRBV28 and TRBJ2-2; the D gene is possibly TRBD2 (6 bases). CDR3 length: 11 amino acids. V lost 6 bases and J lost 7, with 6 bases in between. Germline CDR1 reads MDHEN; CDR2 reads SYDVKM. The CDR3 nucleotides read TGTGCCAGCAGGGGGGGCGGGGAGCTGTTTTTT. This codes for CASRGGGELFF. Based on the CDR3 plus reference TRBV28 and TRBJ2-2, the full variable domain is DVKVTQSSRYLVKRTGEKVFLECVQDMDHENMFWYRQDPGLGLRLIYFSYDVKMKEKGDIPEGYSVSREKKERFSLILESASTNQTSMYLCASRGGGELFFGEGSRLTVL.

V usage is TRBV5-4 and J usage is TRBJ2-5; 7 nucleotides match TRBD2. Germline-derived CDR1 and CDR2 are SGHNT and YYREEE (reference sequence). This CDR3 comprises 14 residues. Trimming cost V 0 bases and J 11 bases; bases outside gene matches: 10. This CDR3 reads CASSLDGGSREQYF. CDR3 sequence (DNA): TGTGCCAGCAGCTTGGATGGCGGGAGTAGGGAGCAGTACTTC.